The 26 T cell receptor beta chains in this list originate from one sample, sequenced in a study of Graves' ophthalmopathy and Graves' hyperthyroidism (dated by TCRdb to between 2017 and 2018). The data were produced on an Illumina HiSeq 2000. For repertoire sequencing, TCR beta CDR3 regions were amplified from RNA transcripts. HTBI primers and the Qiagen OneStep RT-PCR kit were used in a first-round RT-PCR, which was followed by a second-round multiplex PCR, size selection and purification. The raw public data were reprocessed by TCRdb itself: fastp quality trimming at Q25, MiXCR clonotype calling, in-frame beta chains only. Here each entry gathers all rows of one CDR3 protein and keeps the most common genes and DNA. The sample records 900,000 to 1,200,000 distinct CDR3 sequences, around a third of which are singletons. The top ten constitute 11% of the sample. The sequenced material came from peripheral blood or thyroid tissue (not recorded which). The receptor source for this set is an adult man with Graves' hyperthyroidism.

The chain couples TRBV6-2 or TRBV6-3 to TRBJ2-2; tentatively, D is TRBD2 (6 bases). The CDR3 covers 15 residues. The V end lost 9 bases, the J end lost 4 bases, and 18 bases lay between the germline ends. Looked up from germline, CDR1 is MNHEY and CDR2 is SVGEGT. CDR3 residues: CASSLERRGTGELFF. DNA for the CDR3: TGTGCCAGTAGTCTAGAGCGGAGGGGCACCGGGGAGCTGTTTTTT.

This sequence joins TRBV3-1 and TRBJ2-7; 13 positions match TRBD2. J gave up 9 bases and V 4 bases, and 9 bases lay outside the gene matches. Germline CDR1 and CDR2: LGHDT and YNNKEL (reference sequence). This CDR3 comprises 15 residues. The CDR3 loop is CASSPNGLAGAGQYF. CDR3 coding DNA: TGTGCCAGCAGCCCAAATGGACTAGCGGGAGCCGGGCAGTACTTC.

This clonotype was counted between two and nine times. The DNA for the CDR3 is TGCGCCAGCAGCTTGCGCGGGTGGCTAGCGGGGGAAGAGACCCAGTACTTC. Its protein is CASSLRGWLAGEETQYF. The chain uses TRBV5-1 and TRBJ2-5; 10 nucleotides align to TRBD2. CDR3 size: 17 residues. With V trimmed by 1 base and J by 3 bases, 9 bases remained unmatched. CDR1 and CDR2 from the germline V gene are SGHRS and YFSETQ.

In its sample, this clonotype was seen many times. This chain connects TRBV7-2 to TRBJ1-5, with D possibly TRBD1 on 6 matching bases. Per the germline V gene, CDR1 is SGHTA and CDR2 is FQGNSA. The CDR3 is 15 amino acids. The V and J ends lost 1 base and 3 bases respectively, with 10 bases between them. CDR3 in DNA: TGTGCCAGCAGCTTAGAAACAGGGTACAATCAGCCCCAGCATTTT. It encodes CASSLETGYNQPQHF.

A word on this clonotype: A read error may account for a junction end that differs from germline. The V gene is TRBV9, the J gene TRBJ1-2, with 7 bases identical to TRBD1. Looked up from germline, CDR1 is SGDLS and CDR2 is YYNGEE. This CDR3 is 14 amino acids long. CDR3 sequence (DNA): TGTGCCAGCAGCCAGACTCGGGACAGCTATGGCCACACCTTC. It codes for CASSQTRDSYGHTF.

This clonotype showed up many times. The chain uses TRBV5-1 and TRBJ2-2; D gene uncertain. There are 15 residues in the CDR3. V was cut by 6 bases and J by 1 base, with 13 bases left in between. Germline V gene sequence: CDR1 SGHRS, CDR2 YFSETQ. CDR3 amino acids: CASTASARNTGELFF. DNA for the CDR3: TGCGCCAGCACTGCGTCTGCGCGGAACACCGGGGAGCTGTTTTTT.

This clonotype was counted at least ten times. The chain joins TRBV7-2 to TRBJ2-5; tentative D call: TRBD1 (6 bases). The germline CDR1 and CDR2 sequences are SGHTA and FQGNSA. The V end was cut by 3 bases, the J end by 1 base, with 9 bases between. This CDR3 region has 14 residues. In DNA, the CDR3 is TGTGCCAGCAGCTTGGACAGTGGCCAAGAGACCCAGTACTTC. Translated, it gives CASSLDSGQETQYF.

In the case of this clonotype: The junction departs from the called germline gene at one end, perhaps through a read error. The chain is built from TRBV7-8 and TRBJ2-6; no reliable D call. Germline V gene lookup returns CDR1 SGHVS and CDR2 FQNEAQ. This CDR3 is 17 amino acids long. In DNA, the CDR3 is TGCGCCAGCAGCCGAATAGACCGGGTCTCTGGGGCCAACGTCCTGACTTTC. Translation: CASSRIDRVSGANVLTF.

This clonotype occurred many times. This sequence joins TRBV10-2 and TRBJ1-5; 10 positions match TRBD1. Per germline, CDR1 WSHSY and CDR2 SAAADI. The trim removed 3 bases at V and 5 bases at J, leaving 4 bases unmatched. The CDR3 covers 15 residues. In nucleotides, the CDR3 is TGCGCCAGCAGTGACCGGGACAGGGGAGATCAGCCCCAGCATTTT. Translated, it gives CASSDRDRGDQPQHF.

The chain combines TRBV29-1 with TRBJ2-3; 7 bases fit TRBD2. Germline CDR1 reads SQVTM; CDR2 reads ANQGSEA. V was pared by 7 bases and J by 2 bases, with 12 bases of the junction left unmatched. CDR3 length: 15 residues. The CDR3, as DNA: TGCAGCGCCCGAGGTGGCGGGAGAAACACAGATACGCAGTATTTT. Translation: CSARGGGRNTDTQYF.

In the case of this clonotype: The junction differs from germline at one of its ends, possibly a read error. The gene calls are TRBV2 and TRBJ2-5, with 12 bases aligning to TRBD1. The CDR3 runs 14 residues. CDR1 is SNHLY and CDR2 is FYNNEI in the germline V gene. The CDR3 reads CASSGTGGQEAQYF. CDR3 coding DNA: TGTGCCAGCAGCGGGACAGGGGGCCAAGAGGCCCAGTACTTC.

This clonotype was seen more than once but under ten times. This sequence joins TRBV5-1 and TRBJ2-5; 7 positions match TRBD2. Germline V lookup: CDR1 SGHRS, CDR2 YFSETQ. The CDR3 contains 15 residues. Trimming removed 3 bases from V and 4 bases from J; junction bases left unmatched: 9. CDR3 nucleotide sequence: TGCGCCAGCAGCTCCCTAGGGACTACGCGAGAGACCCAGTACTTC. Translation: CASSSLGTTRETQYF. Together with reference TRBV5-1 and TRBJ2-5, the CDR3 gives the full variable domain: KAGVTQTPRYLIKTRGQQVTLSCSPISGHRSVSWYQQTPGQGLQFLFEYFSETQRNKGNFPGRFSGRQFSNSRSEMNVSTLELGDSALYLCASSSLGTTRETQYFGPGTRLLVL.

A word on this clonotype: No DNA is shown, since the ends of the CDR3 on it are uncertain; the CDR3 is the one TCRdb lists. The chain employs TRBV5-1 and TRBJ2-7; TRBD1, the table's D call, was not compared with the DNA. The CDR3 sequence runs 16 residues, both termini included. Germline V gene lookup returns CDR1 SGHRS and CDR2 YFSETQ. The CDR3 is CASSPKVGQGTYEQCF.

This clonotype has a count of ten or more. The chain joins TRBV20-1 to TRBJ1-2; D is uncertain. CDR1 DFQATT and CDR2 SNEGSKA come from the germline V gene (reference sequence). Deletions cut 4 bases from V and 6 bases from J, with 9 bases between. This CDR3 has 11 residues. The CDR3 bases are TGCAGTGCTAAAACCAGGAATGGCTACACCTTC. Translated, it gives CSAKTRNGYTF.

The chain has TRBV3-1 and TRBJ2-7, with TRBD2 matching 9 bases. This CDR3 spans 15 amino acids. Germline V gives CDR1 LGHDT, CDR2 YNNKEL (reference sequence). J gave up 2 bases and V 4 bases, and 6 bases lay outside the gene matches. CDR3: CASSRPGGRAYEQYF. CDR3 DNA sequence: TGTGCCAGCAGCCGCCCCGGCGGGAGGGCCTACGAGCAGTACTTC.

This clonotype was seen at least ten times. The CDR3 is CASQDRANTEAFF. Written as DNA, the CDR3 is TGTGCCAGCCAGGACAGAGCGAACACTGAAGCTTTCTTT. The chain employs TRBV6-6 and TRBJ1-1, with a weak D call TRBD1 (6 bases). This CDR3 comprises 13 residues. Trimming took 8 bases from V and 1 from J, leaving 11 bases between them. CDR1 and CDR2 (germline): MNHNY, SVGAGI (reference sequence).

This clonotype was observed a few times. The chain recombines TRBV6-5 with TRBJ2-5, with 8 bases lining up with TRBD2. J gave up 1 base and V 6 bases, and 10 bases lay outside the gene matches. The germline gives CDR1 MNHEY, CDR2 SVGAGI. CDR3 length equals 16 residues. The CDR3 nucleotides are TGTGCCAGCAGACAGAGACCGGGGGGGATCCAAGAGACCCAGTACTTC. It encodes CASRQRPGGIQETQYF.

Note on this clonotype: A read error may produce the germline difference seen at one junction end. This sequence joins TRBV5-5 and TRBJ2-3; 12 bases map to TRBD2. Germline V gene lookup returns CDR1 SGHKS and CDR2 YYEKEE (reference sequence). The CDR3 sequence is 16 residues long. CDR3 in DNA: TGCGCCAGCAGCCTGACTAGCGGGAGTAGTACAGATACGCAGTATTTT. It specifies CASSLTSGSSTDTQYF.

This clonotype has at least ten counts. The chain employs TRBV7-3 and TRBJ1-1; D is perhaps TRBD1 (5 bases). The CDR3 length is 14 residues. CDR1 is SGHTA and CDR2 is FQGTGA in the germline V gene. Trimming left V 5 bases short and J 4 bases short, with 14 bases between. The CDR3, as DNA: TGTGCCAGCAGCCCCTTCGGCGGGGGCACTGAAGCTTTCTTT. Its translation is CASSPFGGGTEAFF. Combining the CDR3 with reference TRBV7-3 and TRBJ1-1 gives the whole variable domain GAGVSQTPSNKVTEKGKYVELRCDPISGHTALYWYRQSLGQGPEFLIYFQGTGAADDSGLPNDRFFAVRPEGSVSTLKIQRTERGDSAVYLCASSPFGGGTEAFFGQGTRLTVV.

In regard to this clonotype: One junction end disagrees with the germline gene, perhaps due to a read error. The chain joins TRBV7-2 to TRBJ2-2; TRBD2 is a possible D gene (5 bases). The CDR3 totals 15 residues. Germline CDR1 SGHTA, CDR2 FQGNSA. CDR3 in amino acids: CASSQAGLNTGELFF. The CDR3 DNA reads as TGTGCCAGCAGCCAGGCGGGCCTGAACACTGGGGAGCTGTTTTTT.

The chain recombines TRBV7-8 with TRBJ2-5; weak D call: TRBD2 (7 bases). The V and J ends lost 2 bases and 5 bases respectively, with 15 bases between them. CDR3 length: 15 amino acids. Per germline, CDR1 SGHVS and CDR2 FQNEAQ. The CDR3 coding sequence is TGTGCCAGCAGCTTATCTCCCGGGGGGCCGGAGACCCAGTACTTC. As protein: CASSLSPGGPETQYF.

At least ten counts were recorded for this clonotype. The chain employs TRBV11-2 and TRBJ1-5; D remains ambiguous. V was shortened by 5 bases and J by 6 bases, with 11 bases between the two germline ends. The CDR3 runs 13 residues. The germline V gene has CDR1 SGHAT and CDR2 FQNNGV. CDR3 residues: CASSPSSSQPQHF. CDR3 in DNA: TGTGCCAGCAGCCCGTCCTCGAGTCAGCCCCAGCATTTT.

This rearrangement joins TRBV11-3 to TRBJ1-1; 8 bases align to TRBD1. Germline V CDR1 and CDR2: SGHNT, YENEEA. The CDR3 contains 14 residues. After removal of 2 bases from V and 10 bases from J, the junction contained 9 bases not matched to a gene. CDR3 in DNA: TGTGCCAGCAGCTTATTAGGTCAGGGGGCGAGAGCTTTCTTT. Amino acids: CASSLLGQGARAFF. Full variable domain (missing parts from reference TRBV11-3 and TRBJ1-1): EAGVVQSPRYKIIEKKQPVAFWCNPISGHNTLYWYLQNLGQGPELLIRYENEEAVDDSQLPKDRFSAERLKGVDSTLKIQPAELGDSAVYLCASSLLGQGARAFFGQGTRLTVV.

This rearrangement joins TRBV7-9 to TRBJ2-7, with 9 nucleotides matching TRBD2. The junction had 9 bases not matched to a gene; V was cut back by 5 bases and J by 4 bases. Looked up from germline, CDR1 is SEHNR and CDR2 is FQNEAQ (reference sequence). The CDR3 is made up of 15 amino acids. CDR3 amino acids: CASSPGLAALYEQYF. The CDR3 DNA reads as TGTGCCAGCAGCCCGGGACTAGCAGCCCTTTACGAGCAGTACTTC.

The V and J genes are TRBV5-1 and TRBJ1-2; 7 bases line up with TRBD1. CDR1 and CDR2 from the germline V gene are SGHRS and YFSETQ. Germline trimming cut 4 bases from V and 4 bases from J; bases unmatched to any gene: 13. This CDR3 comprises 16 residues. The CDR3 DNA follows: TGCGCCAGCAGCCTGACGACAGGGACGGGTGGCTATGGCTACACCTTC. Translation gives CASSLTTGTGGYGYTF.

The chain recombines TRBV20-1 with TRBJ1-1; D call uncertain. Between the trimmed V and J ends, which lost 3 bases and 1 base, there was a span of 9 bases. There are 13 residues in the CDR3. Germline V gene data show CDR1 as DFQATT and CDR2 as SNEGSKA (reference sequence). CDR3: CSASQFGNTEAFF. CDR3 in DNA: TGCAGTGCTAGTCAATTCGGGAACACTGAAGCTTTCTTT.